This T cell receptor beta chain came from a study of cytomegalovirus exposure and HLA in healthy donors. PCR used 60 Vbeta primers and 13 Jbeta primers. Sequencing used immunoSEQ multiplex PCR; TCRdb keeps in-frame clones, though not all of them. The sample includes 100,000 to 120,000 clones, more than 65% seen only once; the top ten take 6.2%. The germline V gene has CDR1 SNHLY and CDR2 FYNNEI. The CDR3 spans 14 residues. V was pared by 5 bases and J by 3 bases, with 13 bases between. The sequence came from a man younger than 45 in good health and CMV-seropositive. The sequenced sample consisted of PBMCs. J is TRBJ1-1 and V is TRBV2; D is perhaps TRBD1 (6 bases). The CDR3 here is CASSSQGTDTEAFF. The CDR3 DNA follows: TGTGCCAGCAGTTCACAGGGTACGGACACTGAAGCTTTCTTT.